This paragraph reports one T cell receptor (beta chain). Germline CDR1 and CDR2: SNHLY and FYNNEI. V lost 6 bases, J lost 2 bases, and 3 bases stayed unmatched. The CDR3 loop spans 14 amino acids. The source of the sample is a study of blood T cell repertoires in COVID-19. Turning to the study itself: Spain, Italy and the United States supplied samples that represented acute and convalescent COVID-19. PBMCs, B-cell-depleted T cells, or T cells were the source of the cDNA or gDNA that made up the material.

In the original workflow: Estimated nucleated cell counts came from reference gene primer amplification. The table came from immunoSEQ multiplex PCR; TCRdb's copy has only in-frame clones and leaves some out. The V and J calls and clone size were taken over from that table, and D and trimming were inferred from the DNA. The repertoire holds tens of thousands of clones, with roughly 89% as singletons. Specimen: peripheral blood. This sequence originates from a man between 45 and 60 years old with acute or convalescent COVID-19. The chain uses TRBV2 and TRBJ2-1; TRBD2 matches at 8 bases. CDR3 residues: CASRIAGPYNEQFF. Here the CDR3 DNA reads TGTGCCAGCAGGATAGCGGGACCCTACAATGAGCAGTTCTTC.